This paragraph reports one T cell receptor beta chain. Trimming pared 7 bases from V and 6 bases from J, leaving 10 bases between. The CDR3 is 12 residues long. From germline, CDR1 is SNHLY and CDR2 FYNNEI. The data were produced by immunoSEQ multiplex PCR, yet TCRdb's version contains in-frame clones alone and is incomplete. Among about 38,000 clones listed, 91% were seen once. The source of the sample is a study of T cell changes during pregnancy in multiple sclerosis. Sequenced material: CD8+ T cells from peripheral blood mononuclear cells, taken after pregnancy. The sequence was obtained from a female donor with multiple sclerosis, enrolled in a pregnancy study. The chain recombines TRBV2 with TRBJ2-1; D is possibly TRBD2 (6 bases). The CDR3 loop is CASNRRGNEQFF. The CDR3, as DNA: TGTGCCAGCAACCGGAGGGGCAATGAGCAGTTCTTC.